This T cell receptor (beta chain) was sequenced during a study of molecular identifiers for immune sequencing clone quantification. Overall study findings and caveats: Whereas naive cells kept under 1% of molecules in clones above 20 RNA copies, such clones held over 97% in effectors.

The CDR3 runs 16 residues. Unmatched junction bases numbered 7, after V lost 4 bases and J lost 2 bases. CDR1 is SGHNT and CDR2 is YYREEE in the germline V gene (reference sequence). This clonotype was observed many times. Its antigen is undetermined. TCRdb redid the calling of the PCR reads with MiXCR, one entry per CDR3 protein. Of around 460,000 distinct CDR3 sequences in the sample, around 23% were seen once. The sequence was collected from a human donor in good health. Some libraries in this study had Jurkat cell RNA spiked in. Specimen: naive CD8+ T cells from blood, with Jurkat cell RNA spiked in. Subset indicated: FACS-sorted CD8+CD4-CCR7+CD45RA+ naive T cells. This rearrangement joins TRBV5-4 to TRBJ2-2; TRBD2 aligns across 8 bases. The CDR3 DNA sequence: TGTGCCAGCAGCGGACGTAGCGGGGCTAACACCGGGGAGCTGTTTTTT. Translating gives CASSGRSGANTGELFF.